The source of this TCR beta chain is a study of response to subunit inactivated influenza vaccine. The study's findings and limits: Authors suggested each seasonal influenza vaccination recruits few new T cells.

The sample holds a few counts of this clonotype. No antigen is known for it. TCRdb itself ran the RT-PCR reads through MiXCR, one entry per CDR3 protein. This table has approximately 530,000 distinct CDR3 sequences, under 15% appearing once. CDR3 length equals 14 residues. Trimming took off 3 bases at V and 6 bases at J, with 12 bases between the two ends. Per the germline V gene, CDR1 is MGHRA and CDR2 is YSYEKL. Material: PBMCs from blood, obtained about 40 days after vaccination. The rearrangement uses TRBV4-1 and TRBJ2-4; D remains unclear. The clonotype comes from a man between 50 and 59 years old who received an inactivated influenza vaccine. CDR3 DNA: TGCGCCAGCAGCCAGCCCACCCAAAGAAACATTCAGTACTTC. Encoded protein: CASSQPTQRNIQYF.